Given below is one T cell receptor beta chain in context. Its antigen remains unidentified. This entry belongs to a study of CD8 T cells in ankylosing spondylitis. Study-level findings and limits: Enrichment of disease-linked clones was reportedly significant in matched ankylosing spondylitis synovial fluid. Seemingly distinctive of ankylosing spondylitis blood was a TCR beta motif formed by eight highly homologous variants.

Trimming took 3 bases from V and 7 from J; bases not matched to a gene: 7. The CDR3 is 15 residues long. Germline V CDR1 and CDR2: SEHNR, FQNEAQ (reference sequence). MiXCR, applied by TCRdb to the 5' RACE reads, yields one record per CDR3 protein. The repertoire holds tens of thousands of distinct CDR3 sequences, with 9% as singletons. The receptor was isolated from a male donor with ankylosing spondylitis. The sample taken for sequencing was blood, either unsorted or a sorted T cell fraction (not recorded which). The chain has TRBV7-9 and TRBJ2-1; 9 bases are a match to TRBD2. CDR3 in DNA: TGTGCCAGCAGCTTTGCGGGAGGGGAGTATAATGAGCAGTTCTTC. The encoded protein is CASSFAGGEYNEQFF.